This is a list of T cell receptor beta chains from one sample in a study of blood T cell repertoires in COVID-19. Sequenced by immunoSEQ multiplex PCR; TCRdb stores in-frame clones only, minus some. The table has fewer than 200,000 clones, 80% to 90% seen once; the top ten hold around 13%. Material for sequencing was peripheral blood. These receptors all come from a woman aged 70-85 years with COVID-19, enrolled during active disease. Each CDR3 is given with its conserved first and last residue. Fields, in order: clone size, J gene, V gene, CDR3 protein. Expanded clones get a size class; other rows say once, few or many, or leave the size out.

NA TRBJ1-1 TRBV30 CAWTSQGSTEAFF
NA TRBJ2-2 TRBV5-5 CASSPGSLAGRNTGELFF
few TRBJ1-5 TRBV19 CASRGYRGNQPQHF
NA TRBJ1-1 TRBV6-6 CASSYSAGYTEAFF
NA TRBJ1-5 TRBV12-3/TRBV12-4 CASSPGLQQPQHF
NA TRBJ1-4 TRBV5-1 CASSLQGTNEKLFF
NA TRBJ1-2 TRBV28 CASSSDQRGPYGYTF
NA TRBJ1-1 TRBV4-2 CASSTHAGVGGAFF
few TRBJ2-4 TRBV28 CASSRGGNSGNIQYF
NA TRBJ2-2 TRBV5-1 CASTKLMDLAGTGELFF
NA TRBJ2-3 TRBV7-9 CASSSGVSTDTQYF
NA TRBJ1-5 TRBV5-1 CASSLVGGNNQPQHF
NA TRBJ1-2 TRBV2 CASSAQGVGGYGYTF
once TRBJ2-4 TRBV6-5 CASSTGGQNIQYF
NA TRBJ2-5 TRBV5-6 CASSLDIGQVQETQYF
NA TRBJ1-1 TRBV7-9 CASSRQGATEAFF
once TRBJ1-2 TRBV12-3/TRBV12-4 CASSLVPDGYTF
NA TRBJ2-5 TRBV12-3/TRBV12-4 CASSSQETQYF
NA TRBJ2-7 TRBV6-5 CASSYSAGGSYEQYF
NA TRBJ2-1 TRBV9 CASSPRAREGYNEQFF
NA TRBJ2-7 TRBV27 CASSFTSSYEQYF
NA TRBJ2-7 TRBV14 CASSQVAPGGEQYF
NA TRBJ2-2 TRBV9 CASSVVDGPGELFF
NA TRBJ1-2 TRBV30 CAWSAGRVYGYTF
NA TRBJ2-1 TRBV7-2 CASSKWLAGPRDEQFF
once TRBJ1-6 TRBV21-1 CASSMRAQNEGSPLHF
NA TRBJ2-7 TRBV11-2 CASSARTGGYEQYF
NA TRBJ1-3 TRBV27 CASIPSGGNTIYF
NA TRBJ1-5 TRBV19 CASSIGQGSNQPQHF
NA TRBJ2-7 TRBV6-2/TRBV6-3 CASSRQDFYEQYF
NA TRBJ2-2 TRBV10-3 CASGTGNTGELFF
NA TRBJ2-2 TRBV29-1 CSVSSGDTGELFF
NA TRBJ1-5 TRBV5-1 CASSPGQGLSQPQHF
NA TRBJ1-2 TRBV9 CASSVEGTGNYGYTF
few TRBJ2-7 TRBV7-8 CASSSPTRQGHYEQYF
NA TRBJ2-3 TRBV19 CASSDLQGAGTDTQYF